A single sample gave rise to the 18 T cell receptor beta chains below, sequenced in a study of identical twins. TCRdb ran MiXCR on the 5' RACE reads and lists one entry per CDR3 protein. The sample includes around 690,000 distinct CDR3 sequences, roughly 20% of them seen just once. These data were likewise used in another study, on T cells expressing NK-cell markers.

Sequencing was done on a sample of PBMCs. The receptors stem from a woman between 18 and 29 years old in good health.

The gene calls are TRBV18 and TRBJ2-1; D may correspond to TRBD1 or TRBD2 (6 bases each). Germline V CDR1 and CDR2: KGHSH, LQKENI. With 4 bases removed from V and 1 base from J, the gap between germline ends came to 23 bases. The CDR3 covers 19 residues. The CDR3 loop is CASSHPPRTGAYSYNEQFF. In nucleotides, the CDR3 is TGTGCCAGCTCACACCCACCCAGGACGGGGGCCTATTCCTACAATGAGCAGTTCTTC. The complete variable domain, with remaining parts taken from reference TRBV18 and TRBJ2-1, reads NAGVMQNPRHLVRRRGQEARLRCSPMKGHSHVYWYRQLPEEGLKFMVYLQKENIIDESGMPKERFSAEFPKEGPSILRIQQVVRGDSAAYFCASSHPPRTGAYSYNEQFFGPGTRLTVL.

The rearrangement links TRBV5-1 to TRBJ2-1; D remains ambiguous. CDR1 is SGHRS, CDR2 YFSETQ, per germline. The length of the CDR3 is 14 residues. The V gene lost 0 bases and the J gene lost 5 bases, with 9 bases spanning the gap. This CDR3 reads CASSLEGLDNEQFF. The CDR3, as DNA: TGCGCCAGCAGCTTGGAAGGGCTAGACAATGAGCAGTTCTTC. Full variable domain (outside the CDR3, taken from reference TRBV5-1 and TRBJ2-1): KAGVTQTPRYLIKTRGQQVTLSCSPISGHRSVSWYQQTPGQGLQFLFEYFSETQRNKGNFPGRFSGRQFSNSRSEMNVSTLELGDSALYLCASSLEGLDNEQFFGPGTRLTVL.

The V gene is TRBV5-1, the J gene TRBJ1-1; D is possibly TRBD1 (5 bases). Germline values: CDR1 SGHRS, CDR2 YFSETQ. Trimming pared 4 bases from V and 0 bases from J, leaving 28 bases between. This CDR3 is 20 amino acids long. The DNA for the CDR3 is TGCGCCAGCAGCCCATACCGGCGTCTAGCAGGAGGGGCTCTGAACACTGAAGCTTTCTTT. It translates to CASSPYRRLAGGALNTEAFF.

The V and J genes are TRBV7-9 and TRBJ2-7; 7 nucleotides line up with TRBD1. This CDR3 is built from 16 residues. The trim removed 4 bases at V and 3 bases at J, leaving 12 bases unmatched. In germline, CDR1 is SEHNR, CDR2 FQNEAQ (reference sequence). CDR3 sequence reads: CASSSRIGTALYEQYF. CDR3 nucleotide sequence: TGTGCCAGCAGCTCCCGGATCGGGACAGCCCTCTACGAGCAGTACTTC.

Here the CDR3 reads CASEGARGYTF. The CDR3 DNA reads as TGTGCCAGCGAGGGGGCGCGTGGCTACACCTTC. This chain joins TRBV12-3 or TRBV12-4 and TRBJ1-2; 7 positions agree with TRBD1. This CDR3 has 11 residues. The junction had 4 bases not matched to a gene; V was cut back by 8 bases and J by 7 bases.

V is TRBV7-8 and J is TRBJ2-7; D may correspond to TRBD1 or TRBD2 (5 bases each). There are 15 residues in the CDR3. The germline gives CDR1 SGHVS, CDR2 FQNEAQ. V shed 1 base and J shed 4 bases, with 14 bases lying between them. The CDR3 loop is CASSLGGRSEYEQYF. Written as DNA, the CDR3 is TGTGCCAGCAGCTTAGGGGGGAGAAGCGAATACGAGCAGTACTTC.

The sample holds a few counts of this clonotype. The chain uses TRBV9 and TRBJ2-1; TRBD2 might be the D (5 bases). Between the trimmed V and J ends, which lost 2 bases and 4 bases, there was a span of 13 bases. This CDR3 comprises 15 residues. Germline CDR1 SGDLS, CDR2 YYNGEE. CDR3 loop: CASSVPGGPYNEQFF. CDR3 nucleotide sequence: TGTGCCAGCAGCGTCCCGGGCGGGCCATACAATGAGCAGTTCTTC.

The CDR3 loop is CASSLDVSGTGELFF. The DNA for the CDR3 is TGCGCCAGCAGCTTGGACGTCAGCGGCACCGGGGAGCTGTTTTTT. This rearrangement joins TRBV5-1 to TRBJ2-2; TRBD2 is a possible D gene (5 bases). The CDR3 is 15 amino acids. V shed 0 bases and J shed 4 bases, with 10 bases lying between them. CDR1 and CDR2 (germline): SGHRS, YFSETQ.

There are a few counts of this clonotype. The rearrangement links TRBV12-3 or TRBV12-4 to TRBJ2-3, with a tentative D call TRBD2 (6 bases). Trimming cost V 1 base and J 4 bases, with 12 bases left between them. There are 15 residues in the CDR3. Here the CDR3 DNA reads TGTGCCAGCAGTTTAGGGGAGGCCCAAGCAGATACGCAGTATTTT. This encodes CASSLGEAQADTQYF.

This clonotype was detected only a few times. The chain is built from TRBV20-1 and TRBJ2-7; D perhaps matches TRBD2 (5 bases). CDR3 length equals 15 residues. From germline, CDR1 is DFQATT and CDR2 SNEGSKA (reference sequence). V lost 2 bases and J lost 3, with 17 bases in between. CDR3 sequence: CSARSPGSRVYEQYF. Here the CDR3 DNA reads TGCAGTGCTAGATCCCCGGGATCGAGGGTCTACGAGCAGTACTTC.

This clonotype showed up many times. The rearrangement uses TRBV27 and TRBJ2-1; 9 bases agree with TRBD1. Germline loops: CDR1 MNHEY, CDR2 SMNVEV (reference sequence). V was clipped by 8 bases and J by 10 bases; unmatched bases: 15. This CDR3 is 15 amino acids long. The CDR3 loop reads CASVPDGQGSREQFF. The DNA of the CDR3 is TGTGCCAGCGTGCCGGATGGACAGGGGAGTCGCGAGCAGTTCTTC.

This clonotype was recorded at least ten times. The chain has TRBV9 and TRBJ2-2, with D perhaps matching TRBD1 or TRBD2 (5 bases each). CDR3 length: 15 amino acids. Germline CDR1 reads SGDLS; CDR2 reads YYNGEE. The V end lost 0 bases, the J end lost 7 bases, and 13 bases lay between the germline ends. The CDR3 DNA follows: TGTGCCAGCAGCGTAGCACCAGGGACGGTCGGGGAGCTGTTTTTT. Translating it yields CASSVAPGTVGELFF.

This clonotype was counted only a few times. The chain has TRBV7-8 and TRBJ2-2; tentative D call: TRBD2 (7 bases). Germline V gene data show CDR1 as SGHVS and CDR2 as FQNEAQ. The CDR3 length is 16 residues. V was clipped by 4 bases and J by 1 base, with 13 bases between them. The CDR3 coding sequence is TGTGCCAGCAGCTCCAACAGGGAGGGGAACACCGGGGAGCTGTTTTTT. This gives the protein CASSSNREGNTGELFF.

This clonotype was counted many times. This chain links TRBV2 with TRBJ2-3, with D possibly being TRBD2 (5 bases). This CDR3 has 14 residues. Germline V gives CDR1 SNHLY, CDR2 FYNNEI. V lost 4 bases to trimming and J lost 6 bases, with 14 bases between them. This CDR3 reads CASSVQLDRDTQYF. In nucleotides, the CDR3 is TGTGCCAGCAGTGTCCAACTAGATCGGGATACGCAGTATTTT.

The table lists this clonotype with a few counts. This chain links TRBV12-3 or TRBV12-4 with TRBJ2-1; 11 nucleotides align to TRBD2. The CDR3 is 14 amino acids. V trimming: 6 bases; J trimming: 7 bases; junction bases outside the gene matches: 5. CDR3 protein: CASRVAGGRNEQFF. The CDR3 nucleotides are TGTGCCAGCAGGGTAGCGGGGGGGAGGAATGAGCAGTTCTTC.

This clonotype appeared a few times. V is TRBV6-1 and J is TRBJ2-7, with 8 bases that match TRBD1. CDR1 is MNHNS, CDR2 SASEGT, per germline. The V and J ends lost 5 bases and 2 bases, in that order; junction bases with no gene match: 8. There are 15 residues in the CDR3. The DNA for the CDR3 is TGTGCCAGCAGTCTAAACCGGGACAGGCCCTACGAGCAGTACTTC. It is translated as CASSLNRDRPYEQYF.

This chain uses TRBV4-2 with TRBJ2-3; the match to TRBD2 covers 12 bases. The CDR3 has 19 residues. V lost 2 bases, J lost 4 bases, and 13 bases stayed unmatched. In germline, CDR1 is LGHNA, CDR2 YNFKEQ. CDR3 residues: CASSQITSGGPHPPDTQYF. The CDR3 DNA follows: TGTGCCAGCAGCCAAATAACTAGCGGGGGGCCCCACCCCCCAGATACGCAGTATTTT.

The genes are TRBV10-3 and TRBJ1-2, with D perhaps matching TRBD1 (5 bases). This CDR3 region has 15 residues. Germline values: CDR1 ENHRY, CDR2 SYGVKD. Trimming took off 8 bases at V and 5 bases at J, with 21 bases between the two ends. This CDR3 is CAISGQREVAYGYTF. In DNA, the CDR3 is TGTGCCATCTCGGGGCAGAGAGAAGTCGCGTATGGCTACACCTTC.